These T cell receptor beta chains were read from a single sample in a study of beta chain features in type 1 diabetes. TCRdb's table, derived via immunoSEQ multiplex PCR, lists solely in-frame clones and lacks some. The sample has 810,000 or so clones, 15% to 20% seen once; the top ten hold 0.02% to 0.025%. Sequencing input: naive CD4+ T cells from blood. The receptors here all came from a woman aged 18-30 years in good health. Each CDR3 is given with its conserved first and last residue. The order of the fields is D gene, clone size, J gene, V gene, CDR3 DNA, CDR3 protein. The D gene is left open where the match is weak. Only part of the rows carry a size: once, few, many, or a class if the clone is expanded.

NA NA TRBJ2-7 TRBV21-1 TGTGCCAGCAGCAATGAGGGACGAAGACCCTACGAGCAGTACTTC CASSNEGRRPYEQYF
TRBD2 few TRBJ2-1 TRBV18 TGTGCCAGCTCACGCGGACCTAGCGGAAACAGCCCCAGCTCCTACAATGAGCAGTTCTTC CASSRGPSGNSPSSYNEQFF
NA NA TRBJ2-5 TRBV11-2 TGTGCCAGCAGCTTAGATCGGGGCGGCGGGGCGGTTCAAGAGACCCAGTACTTC CASSLDRGGGAVQETQYF
TRBD2 few TRBJ2-5 TRBV10-2 TGCGCCAGCAGTGAGTTAGCGGGGACTTCCCAGTACTTC CASSELAGTSQYF
NA NA TRBJ1-5 TRBV11-2 TGTGCCAGCAGCTTATGGACGGTTGCGCAGCATTTT CASSLWTVAQHF
NA few TRBJ2-1 TRBV7-2 TGTGCCAGCAGCTCACCCCCTGTTTACAATGAGCAGTTCTTC CASSSPPVYNEQFF
TRBD1 few TRBJ2-1 TRBV5-1 TGCGCCAGCAGCAACTCGGGGACAGGTTTGGATGAGCAGTTCTTC CASSNSGTGLDEQFF
TRBD2 few TRBJ2-1 TRBV2 TGTGCCAGCAGTATCGGAAGCGGGAGGGCGTCTGTGGGTGAGCAGTTCTTC CASSIGSGRASVGEQFF
NA few TRBJ2-2 TRBV19 TGTGCCAGTAGTCTCTACACCGGGGAGCTGTTTTTT CASSLYTGELFF
NA NA TRBJ1-3 TRBV4-2 TGTGCCAGCAGCCAAGAAACGGGCAGCTCTGGAAACACCATATATTTT CASSQETGSSGNTIYF
NA NA TRBJ2-7 TRBV5-1 TGCGCCAGCAGCTACCTGGGTGGGAGCTCCTACGAGCAGTACTTC CASSYLGGSSYEQYF
TRBD2 few TRBJ2-2 TRBV5-1 TGCGCCAGCAGCCCTTTAGCGGGAGAAGTCGGGGAGCTGTTTTTT CASSPLAGEVGELFF
TRBD2 NA TRBJ2-7 TRBV6-6 TGTGCCAGCAGTTATCCCGCCATGACTAGCGGGAGCGGGCAGTACTTC CASSYPAMTSGSGQYF
NA few TRBJ2-1 TRBV7-2 TGTGCCAGCAGCTTAAGAGAGGGGATTTTCTATGAGCAGTTCTTC CASSLREGIFYEQFF
TRBD1 NA TRBJ2-3 TRBV7-2 TGTGCCAGCAGCTTAACCGGGACAGGGTACACAGATACGCAGTATTTT CASSLTGTGYTDTQYF
NA few TRBJ2-4 TRBV11-2 TGTGCCAGCAGTTTTGACCGGGAAAACATTCAGTACTTC CASSFDRENIQYF
NA NA TRBJ1-5 TRBV15 TGTGCCACCAGCAGAAGGGGTCTCAAAGTTTATAGCAATCAGCCCCAGCATTTT CATSRRGLKVYSNQPQHF
TRBD2 few TRBJ2-1 TRBV11-2 TGTGCCAGCAGCTTCGGAGCCGCGGGAGGGCCCTACAATGAGCAGTTCTTC CASSFGAAGGPYNEQFF
TRBD1 NA TRBJ1-3 TRBV7-2 TGTGCCAGCAGCTTACGACAGGGGGTGATTGGGACCATATATTTT CASSLRQGVIGTIYF
TRBD2 few TRBJ2-1 TRBV19 TGTGCCAGTAGGATCGAAGGGGCTACTAGCGGGAGGGTTTACAATGAGCAGTTCTTC CASRIEGATSGRVYNEQFF
NA once TRBJ1-2 TRBV6-5 TGTGCCAGCAGTTACTCTATTCTCCGGGTTGGCTACACCTTC CASSYSILRVGYTF
TRBD2 few TRBJ2-7 TRBV28 TGTGCCAGCAGGTGGCTAGCGGGAGCCGAGCAGTACTTC CASRWLAGAEQYF
TRBD1 few TRBJ1-2 TRBV2 TGTGCCAGCAGTGAAAGGGGGGGACAGATTAACTATGGCTACACCTTC CASSERGGQINYGYTF
NA NA TRBJ2-1 TRBV29-1 TGCAGCGTTGAGGGGGGAAGCTCCTACAATGAGCAGTTCTTC CSVEGGSSYNEQFF
TRBD2 few TRBJ2-3 TRBV25-1 TGTGCCAGCAGTGAAAGCGGGAGGGCCACAGATACGCAGTATTTT CASSESGRATDTQYF
TRBD2 NA TRBJ2-3 TRBV28 TGTGCCAGCAGTCGAGGGAGGGCCTGGGCCCGACAGTGGATGAATACGCAGTATTTT CASSRGRAWARQWMNTQYF
TRBD2 few TRBJ2-1 TRBV19 TGTGCCAGTAGTATTGTCAGCGGGACCTACAATGAGCAGTTCTTC CASSIVSGTYNEQFF
TRBD1 NA TRBJ1-2 TRBV28 TGTGCCAGCAGTATGACAGGGGACTATGGCTACACCTTC CASSMTGDYGYTF
NA few TRBJ1-1 TRBV7-2 TGTGCCAGCAGCTCCGTCGGACAAACGAACACTGAAGCTTTCTTT CASSSVGQTNTEAFF
TRBD1 NA TRBJ2-3 TRBV28 TGTGCCAGCAGTTTATCTGTAGGGGACAGGCGGACGCAGTATTTT CASSLSVGDRRTQYF
NA few TRBJ1-2 TRBV7-2 TGTGCCAGCAGCCCAGACCCCCGGGCTGGCTACACCTTC CASSPDPRAGYTF
NA few TRBJ2-3 TRBV18 TGTGCCAGCTCAGCACAACAGGGCACAGATACGCAGTATTTT CASSAQQGTDTQYF
TRBD2 few TRBJ2-2 TRBV18 TGTGCCACCGCCCGTGGGCTAGCGGGGGACTCGAACACCGGGGAGCTGTTTTTT CATARGLAGDSNTGELFF
NA few TRBJ1-1 TRBV19 TGTGCCAGTAGTACAATACAGGTTGGCACTGAAGCTTTCTTT CASSTIQVGTEAFF
NA NA TRBJ1-5 TRBV19 TGTGCCAGTAGTATATCCCATTATAATCAGCCCCAGCATTTT CASSISHYNQPQHF
TRBD2 NA TRBJ2-2 TRBV11-2 TGTGCCAGCAGCTTGGAACTAGCGGCCTTGGGGGAGCTGTTTTTT CASSLELAALGELFF
TRBD2 few TRBJ2-7 TRBV2 TGTGCCAGCAGTGAAGGTGGCGGGAGTTCTTACGAGCAGTACTTC CASSEGGGSSYEQYF
TRBD1 few TRBJ2-1 TRBV10-2 TGCGCCAGCCATTCCGTCGGACAGGGTTTGCACAATGAGCAGTTCTTC CASHSVGQGLHNEQFF
TRBD1 few TRBJ2-5 TRBV18 TGTGCCAGCTCACCTGACAGGGAAGAGACCCAGTACTTC CASSPDREETQYF
NA NA TRBJ2-3 TRBV14 TGTGCCAGCAGCCGACAAGTCCCGGGTGAGACAGATACGCAGTATTTT CASSRQVPGETDTQYF
NA NA TRBJ2-5 TRBV28 TGTGCCAGCAGTTTGCGAGAGACCCAGTACTTC CASSLRETQYF
TRBD1 NA TRBJ2-1 TRBV4-3 TGCGCCAGCAGCCATTCAATCCGGGACAGGGGGAGGAATGAGCAGTTCTTC CASSHSIRDRGRNEQFF